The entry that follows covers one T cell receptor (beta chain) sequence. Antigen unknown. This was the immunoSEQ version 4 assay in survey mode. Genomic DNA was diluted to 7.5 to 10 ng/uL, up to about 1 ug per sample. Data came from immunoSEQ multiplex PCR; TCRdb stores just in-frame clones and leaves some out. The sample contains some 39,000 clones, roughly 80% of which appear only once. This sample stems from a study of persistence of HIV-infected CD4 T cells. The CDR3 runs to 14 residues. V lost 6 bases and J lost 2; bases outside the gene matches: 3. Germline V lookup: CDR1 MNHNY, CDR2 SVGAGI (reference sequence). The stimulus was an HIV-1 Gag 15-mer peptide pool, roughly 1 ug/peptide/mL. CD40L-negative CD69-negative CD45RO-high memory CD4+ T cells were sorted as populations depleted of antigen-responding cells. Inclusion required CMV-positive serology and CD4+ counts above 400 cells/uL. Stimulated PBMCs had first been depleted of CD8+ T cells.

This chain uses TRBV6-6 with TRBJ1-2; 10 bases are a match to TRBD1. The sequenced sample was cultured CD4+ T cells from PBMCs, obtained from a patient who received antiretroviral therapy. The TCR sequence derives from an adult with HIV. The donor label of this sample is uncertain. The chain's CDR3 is CASSKGQGNYGYTF. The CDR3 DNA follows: TGTGCCAGCAGCAAGGGACAGGGGAACTATGGCTACACCTTC.